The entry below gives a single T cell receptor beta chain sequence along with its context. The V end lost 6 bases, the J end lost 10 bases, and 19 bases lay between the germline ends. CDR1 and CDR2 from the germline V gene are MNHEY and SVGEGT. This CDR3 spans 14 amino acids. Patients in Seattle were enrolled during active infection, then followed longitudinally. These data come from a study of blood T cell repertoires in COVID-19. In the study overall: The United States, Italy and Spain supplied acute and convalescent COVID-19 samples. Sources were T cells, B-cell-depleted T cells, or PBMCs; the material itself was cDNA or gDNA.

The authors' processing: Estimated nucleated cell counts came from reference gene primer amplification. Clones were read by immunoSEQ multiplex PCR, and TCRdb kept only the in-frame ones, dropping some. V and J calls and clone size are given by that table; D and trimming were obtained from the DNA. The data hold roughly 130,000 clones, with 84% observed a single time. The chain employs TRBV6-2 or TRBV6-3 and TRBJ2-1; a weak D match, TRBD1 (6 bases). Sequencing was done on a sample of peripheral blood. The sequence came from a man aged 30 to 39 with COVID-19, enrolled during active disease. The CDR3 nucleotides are TGTGCCAGCAGCCCCGACATATCAGGGGTAGAGCAGTTCTTC. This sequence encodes CASSPDISGVEQFF.